This TCR beta chain was recovered during a study of graft-versus-host responses after intestinal transplantation. Looking at the study overall: All of the recipients had induction that used anti-thymocyte globulin, then tacrolimus and steroids for around 3 years.

In regard to this clone: Antigen specificity is unknown.

Profiled with immunoSEQ multiplex PCR; TCRdb holds only in-frame clones, not every one. Of some 87,000 clones in the sample, 80% to 95% were seen once. CDR1 and CDR2 (germline): SGHNT, YYREEE (reference sequence). The CDR3 covers 19 residues. The J segment lost 0 bases and the V segment lost 4 bases, leaving 10 bases of the junction unmatched. Study outcomes and limitations: The marrow of recipients harbored GvH clones, and ileum or blood showed some of them first. Early post-transplant falls in HvG clones accompanied the peak levels of circulating GvH clones.

The chain couples TRBV5-4 to TRBJ1-6, with 10 bases identical to TRBD1. The receptor was derived from a human donor who was the organ donor for an intestinal transplant. Sequencing used unstimulated CD8+ T cells sorted from spleen or lymph node cells, obtained before transplant. The DNA for the CDR3 is TGTGCCAGCAGCGAAATAGGACAGGGGGAGAGCTCCTATAATTCACCCCTCCACTTT. Translating gives CASSEIGQGESSYNSPLHF.